This TCR beta chain was observed in a study of blood T cell repertoires in COVID-19. Study summary: The study drew acute and convalescent COVID-19 samples from the United States, Italy and Spain.

Assay: immunoSEQ multiplex PCR; the TCRdb copy retains only in-frame clones and omits some. The data show about 420,000 clones, around 90% seen once. The V end was cut by 0 bases, the J end by 2 bases, with 13 bases between. The CDR3 runs 16 residues. Germline V CDR1 and CDR2: SGHNT, YYREEE (reference sequence). This chain uses TRBV5-4 with TRBJ2-3; no definite D call. The TCR was taken from a man aged 18 to 29 with COVID-19, enrolled during active disease. The sample consisted of peripheral blood. The CDR3 loop is CASSLDMELPTDTQYF. In DNA form, the CDR3 reads TGTGCCAGCAGCTTGGATATGGAACTACCCACAGATACGCAGTATTTT.